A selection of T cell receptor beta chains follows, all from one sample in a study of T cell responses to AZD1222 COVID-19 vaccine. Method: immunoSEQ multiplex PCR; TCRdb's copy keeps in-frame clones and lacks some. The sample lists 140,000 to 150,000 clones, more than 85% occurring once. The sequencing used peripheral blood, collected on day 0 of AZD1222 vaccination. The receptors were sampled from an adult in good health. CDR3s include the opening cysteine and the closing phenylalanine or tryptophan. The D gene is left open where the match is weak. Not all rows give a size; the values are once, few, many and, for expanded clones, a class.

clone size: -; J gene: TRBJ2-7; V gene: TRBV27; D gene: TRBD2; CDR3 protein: CASGGTSGSMWEQYF; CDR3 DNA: TGTGCCAGCGGGGGGACTAGCGGGAGCATGTGGGAGCAGTACTTC
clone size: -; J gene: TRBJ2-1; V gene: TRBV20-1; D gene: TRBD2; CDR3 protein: CSASTAGEYNEQFF; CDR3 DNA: TGCAGTGCTAGTACAGCGGGAGAATACAATGAGCAGTTCTTC
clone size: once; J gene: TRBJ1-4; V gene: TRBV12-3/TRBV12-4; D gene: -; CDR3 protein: CASSTYEKLFF; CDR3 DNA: TGTGCCAGCAGTACGTATGAAAAACTGTTTTTT
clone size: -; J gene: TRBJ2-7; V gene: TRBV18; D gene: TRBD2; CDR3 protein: CASSPFGGLAYEQYF; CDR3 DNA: TGTGCCAGCTCACCGTTCGGGGGACTAGCCTACGAGCAGTACTTC
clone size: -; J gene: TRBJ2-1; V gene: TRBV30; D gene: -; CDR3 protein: CAWSVQSYNEQFF; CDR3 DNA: TGTGCCTGGAGTGTACAAAGCTACAATGAGCAGTTCTTC
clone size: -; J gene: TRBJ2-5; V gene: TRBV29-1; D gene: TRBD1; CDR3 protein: CSVEGGDRFGETQYF; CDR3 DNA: TGCAGCGTTGAAGGTGGGGACAGATTTGGGGAGACCCAGTACTTC
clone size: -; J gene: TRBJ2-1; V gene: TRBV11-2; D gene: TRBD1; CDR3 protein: CASSFGQGYNEQFF; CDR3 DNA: TGTGCCAGCAGCTTCGGACAGGGCTACAATGAGCAGTTCTTC
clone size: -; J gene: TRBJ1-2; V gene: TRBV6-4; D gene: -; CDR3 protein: CASSASKTEGYTF; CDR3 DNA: TGTGCCAGCAGTGCCTCCAAGACAGAAGGCTACACCTTC
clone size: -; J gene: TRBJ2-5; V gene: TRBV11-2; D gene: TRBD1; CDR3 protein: CASSTDRTQETQYF; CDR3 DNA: TGTGCCAGCAGCACGGACAGGACCCAAGAGACCCAGTACTTC
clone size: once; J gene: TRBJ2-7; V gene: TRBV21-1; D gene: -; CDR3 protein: CASSKGRGTSWTRNHSYEQYF; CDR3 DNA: TGTGCCAGCAGCAAAGGGAGAGGGACTTCATGGACTAGGAATCACTCCTACGAGCAGTACTTC
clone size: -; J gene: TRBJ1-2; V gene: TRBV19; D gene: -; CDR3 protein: CASSISQVYGYTF; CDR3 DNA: TGTGCCAGTAGTATATCGCAGGTCTATGGCTACACCTTC
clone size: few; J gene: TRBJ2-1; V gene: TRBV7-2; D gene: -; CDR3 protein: CASSLFVGLNNEQFF; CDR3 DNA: TGTGCCAGCAGCTTATTTGTGGGACTCAACAATGAGCAGTTCTTC
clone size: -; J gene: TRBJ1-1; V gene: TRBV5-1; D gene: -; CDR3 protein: CASSRSGDIEIAFF; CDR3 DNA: TGCGCCAGCAGCCGGAGTGGGGACATTGAAATAGCTTTCTTT
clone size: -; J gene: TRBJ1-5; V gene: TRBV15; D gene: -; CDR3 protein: CATSRGADMDNQPQHF; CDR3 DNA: TGTGCCACCAGCAGAGGGGCAGATATGGACAATCAGCCCCAGCATTTT
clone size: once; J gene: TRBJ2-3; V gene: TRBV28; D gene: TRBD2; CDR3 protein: CASSFEREADTQYF; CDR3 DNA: TGTGCCAGCAGTTTTGAGCGGGAGGCAGATACGCAGTATTTT
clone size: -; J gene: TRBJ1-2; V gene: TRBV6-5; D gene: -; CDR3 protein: CASSSLGNGYTF; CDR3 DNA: TGTGCCAGCAGTTCCCTGGGAAATGGCTACACCTTC
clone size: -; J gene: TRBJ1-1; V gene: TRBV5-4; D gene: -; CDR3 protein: CASSLGRQAAVGTEAFF; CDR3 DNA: TGTGCCAGCAGCTTGGGAAGACAGGCGGCGGTTGGGACTGAAGCTTTCTTT
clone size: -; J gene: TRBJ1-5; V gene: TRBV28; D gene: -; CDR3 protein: CASSVTASNQPQHF; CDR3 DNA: TGTGCCAGCAGTGTGACCGCGAGCAATCAGCCCCAGCATTTT
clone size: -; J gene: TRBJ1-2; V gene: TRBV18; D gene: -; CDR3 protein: CASSRGGLVGYGYTF; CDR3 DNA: TGTGCCAGCTCACGGGGAGGACTGGTCGGCTATGGCTACACCTTC
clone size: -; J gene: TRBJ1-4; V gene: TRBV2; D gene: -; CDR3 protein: CASSDWGLNEKLFF; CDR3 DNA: TGTGCCAGCAGTGACTGGGGGTTAAATGAAAAACTGTTTTTT
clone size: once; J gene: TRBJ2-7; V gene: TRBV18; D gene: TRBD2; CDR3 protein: CASSPSRTSGSYEQYF; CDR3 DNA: TGTGCCAGCTCGCCGTCACGGACTAGCGGGAGTTACGAGCAGTACTTC
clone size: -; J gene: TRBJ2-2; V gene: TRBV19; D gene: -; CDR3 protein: CASSIYAQVGGNTGELFF; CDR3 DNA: TGTGCCAGTAGTATATATGCCCAGGTCGGCGGGAACACCGGGGAGCTGTTTTTT
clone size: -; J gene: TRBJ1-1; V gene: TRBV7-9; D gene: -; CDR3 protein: CASSRKPGPTMNTEAFF; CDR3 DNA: TGTGCCAGCAGCCGGAAGCCGGGGCCCACAATGAACACTGAAGCTTTCTTT
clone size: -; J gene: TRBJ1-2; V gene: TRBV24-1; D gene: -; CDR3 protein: CATSDSLRTDGYTF; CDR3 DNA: TGTGCCACCAGTGATAGCTTAAGGACAGATGGCTACACCTTC
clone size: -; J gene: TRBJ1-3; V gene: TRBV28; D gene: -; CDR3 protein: CASSSPTADSGNTIYF; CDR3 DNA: TGTGCCAGCAGTTCCCCGACTGCCGACTCTGGAAACACCATATATTTT
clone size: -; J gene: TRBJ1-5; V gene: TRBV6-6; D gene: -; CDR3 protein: CASSPDPRDDRLNQPQHF; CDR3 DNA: TGTGCCAGCAGTCCCGACCCCCGGGACGATCGTCTCAATCAGCCCCAGCATTTT
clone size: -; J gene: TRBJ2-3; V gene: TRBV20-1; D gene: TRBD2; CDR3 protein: CSASSGRARDTQYF; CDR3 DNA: TGCAGTGCTAGTAGCGGGAGGGCCAGAGATACGCAGTATTTT
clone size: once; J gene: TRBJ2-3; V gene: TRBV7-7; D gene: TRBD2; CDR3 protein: CASSDSGRGSTDTQYF; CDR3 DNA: TGTGCCAGCAGCGATAGCGGGAGGGGTAGCACAGATACGCAGTATTTT
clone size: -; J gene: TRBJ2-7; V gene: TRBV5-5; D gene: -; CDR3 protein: CASSLVGGGKEQYF; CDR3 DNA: TGTGCCAGCAGCTTGGTTGGAGGGGGTAAGGAGCAGTACTTC
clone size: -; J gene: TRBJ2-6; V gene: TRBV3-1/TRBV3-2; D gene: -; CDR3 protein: CASSQMGQGGANVLTF; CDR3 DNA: TGTGCCAGCAGCCAAATGGGGCAGGGTGGGGCCAACGTCCTGACTTTC
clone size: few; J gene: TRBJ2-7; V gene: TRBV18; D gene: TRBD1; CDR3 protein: CASSPGPAGGYEQYF; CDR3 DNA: TGTGCCAGCTCACCAGGCCCGGCAGGGGGTTACGAGCAGTACTTC
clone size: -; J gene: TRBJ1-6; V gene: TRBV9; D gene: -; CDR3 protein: CASSRDDYNSPLHF; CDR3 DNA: TGTGCCAGCAGCCGGGATGATTATAATTCACCCCTCCACTTT
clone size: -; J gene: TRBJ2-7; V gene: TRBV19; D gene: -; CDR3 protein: CASSIGRADYEQYF; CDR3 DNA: TGTGCCAGTAGTATCGGGCGGGCGGACTACGAGCAGTACTTC
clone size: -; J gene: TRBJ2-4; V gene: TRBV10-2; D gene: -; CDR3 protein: CASSEVSGIVRKAKNIQYF; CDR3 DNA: TGCGCCAGCAGTGAGGTTTCAGGTATAGTTAGGAAAGCCAAAAACATTCAGTACTTC
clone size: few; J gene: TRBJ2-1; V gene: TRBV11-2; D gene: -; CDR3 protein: CASSLNTNNEQFF; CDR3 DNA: TGTGCCAGCAGCTTAAACACCAACAATGAGCAGTTCTTC
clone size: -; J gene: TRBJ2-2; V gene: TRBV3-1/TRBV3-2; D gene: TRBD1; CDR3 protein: CASSGMDRLLRAGELFF; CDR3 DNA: TGTGCCAGCAGCGGTATGGACAGGCTGCTCCGGGCCGGGGAGCTGTTTTTT
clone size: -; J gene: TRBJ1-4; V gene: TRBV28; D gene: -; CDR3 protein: CATKGTINEKLFF; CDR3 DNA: TGTGCCACAAAAGGGACTATAAATGAAAAACTGTTTTTT
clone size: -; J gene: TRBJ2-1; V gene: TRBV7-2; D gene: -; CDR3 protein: CASSLDPGTYNEQFF; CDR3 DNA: TGTGCCAGCAGCTTAGACCCGGGCACTTACAATGAGCAGTTCTTC
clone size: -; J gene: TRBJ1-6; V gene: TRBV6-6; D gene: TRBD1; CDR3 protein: CASSYSTGDNSPLHF; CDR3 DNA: TGTGCCAGCAGTTACTCGACAGGGGATAATTCACCCCTCCACTTT
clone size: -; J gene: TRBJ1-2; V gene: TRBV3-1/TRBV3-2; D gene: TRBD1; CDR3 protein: CASSPPTGAYGYTF; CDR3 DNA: TGTGCCAGCAGCCCCCCTACAGGGGCATATGGCTACACCTTC
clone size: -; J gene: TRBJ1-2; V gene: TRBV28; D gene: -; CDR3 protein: CASSLSPTYGYTF; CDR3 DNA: TGTGCCAGCAGTTTATCTCCCACGTATGGCTACACCTTC
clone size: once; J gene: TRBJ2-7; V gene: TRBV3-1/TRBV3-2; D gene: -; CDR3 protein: CASSQFLGTRRDEQYF; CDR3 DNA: TGTGCCAGCAGCCAGTTTCTAGGGACCCGGCGGGACGAGCAGTACTTC
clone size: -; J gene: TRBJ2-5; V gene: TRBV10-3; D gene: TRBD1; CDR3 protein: CAISGGQGGSETQYF; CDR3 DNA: TGTGCCATCAGTGGGGGACAGGGAGGTTCGGAGACCCAGTACTTC
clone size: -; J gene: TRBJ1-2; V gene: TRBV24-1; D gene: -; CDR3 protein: CATSDARRDGYTF; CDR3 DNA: TGTGCCACCAGTGACGCCCGAAGAGATGGCTACACCTTC
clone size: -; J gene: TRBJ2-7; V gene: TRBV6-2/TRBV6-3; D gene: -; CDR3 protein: CASSYYPRAYEQYF; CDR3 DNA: TGTGCCAGCAGTTACTATCCGCGAGCCTACGAGCAGTACTTC
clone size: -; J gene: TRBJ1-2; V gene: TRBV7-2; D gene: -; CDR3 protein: CASSQPSPAGDYGYTF; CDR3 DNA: TGTGCCAGCAGCCAACCGTCCCCGGCAGGGGACTATGGCTACACCTTC
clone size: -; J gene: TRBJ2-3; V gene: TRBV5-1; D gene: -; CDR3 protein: CASSLEGGFSDTQYF; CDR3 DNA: TGCGCCAGCAGCTTGGAGGGGGGTTTTTCAGATACGCAGTATTTT
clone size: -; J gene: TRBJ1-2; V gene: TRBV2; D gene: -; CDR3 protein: CASSEGGFYGYTF; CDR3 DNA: TGTGCCAGCAGTGAGGGGGGGTTCTATGGCTACACCTTC
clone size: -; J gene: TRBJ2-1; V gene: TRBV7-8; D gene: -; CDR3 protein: CASSETGRYNEQFF; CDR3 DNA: TGTGCCAGCAGCGAAACGGGGCGGTACAATGAGCAGTTCTTC
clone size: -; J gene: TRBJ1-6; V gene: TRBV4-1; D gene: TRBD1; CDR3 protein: CASSQDRGGRNSPLHF; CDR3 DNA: TGCGCCAGCAGCCAGGACAGGGGAGGACGTAATTCACCCCTCCACTTT
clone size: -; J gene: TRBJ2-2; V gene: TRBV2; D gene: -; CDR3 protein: CASRRDIAGELFF; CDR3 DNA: TGTGCCAGCAGAAGGGATATCGCCGGGGAGCTGTTTTTT
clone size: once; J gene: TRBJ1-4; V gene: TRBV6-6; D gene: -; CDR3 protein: CASQIYRTATNEKLFF; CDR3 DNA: TGTGCCAGTCAAATCTACAGGACTGCAACTAATGAAAAACTGTTTTTT
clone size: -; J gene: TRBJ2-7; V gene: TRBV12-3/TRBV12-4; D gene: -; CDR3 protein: CASSRTPYEQYF; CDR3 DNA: TGTGCCAGCAGTAGAACTCCCTACGAGCAGTACTTC
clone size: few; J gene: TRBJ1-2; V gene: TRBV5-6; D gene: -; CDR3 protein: CASSVPGQVNYGYTF; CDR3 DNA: TGTGCCAGCAGCGTACCGGGACAAGTTAACTATGGCTACACCTTC
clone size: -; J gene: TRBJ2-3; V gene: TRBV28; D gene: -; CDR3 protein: CASSLFGSTDTQYF; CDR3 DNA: TGTGCCAGCAGTTTATTCGGCAGCACAGATACGCAGTATTTT